A single sample is the source of the 21 T cell receptor beta chains below, sequenced in a study of T cell repertoires in cytomegalovirus infection. TCRdb re-called the reads with MiXCR, one entry per CDR3 protein. The table has more than 150,000 distinct CDR3 sequences, under 30% seen once; the top ten hold 31%. Sequencing was performed on PBMCs. These receptors all stem from a human donor in good health (CMV status not recorded). Some clones in this sample may be carry-over from other donors' samples.

Details on this clonotype: Germline and junction disagree at one end, which may indicate a read error. This sequence joins TRBV11-2 and TRBJ2-5; D possibly uses TRBD1 or TRBD2 (5 bases each). The germline V gene has CDR1 SGHAT and CDR2 FQNNGV. This CDR3 comprises 14 residues. As DNA, the CDR3 is TGTGCCAGCAGCCCCGACATTGGGGTGGGGACCCGGTACTTC. Translated, it gives CASSPDIGVGTRYF.

The chain employs TRBV5-1 and TRBJ1-5; 8 bases agree with TRBD1. J gave up 7 bases and V 4 bases, and 10 bases lay outside the gene matches. From germline, CDR1 is SGHRS and CDR2 YFSETQ. The CDR3 totals 15 residues. CDR3 protein: CASSPQTGADQPQHF. The DNA of the CDR3 is TGCGCCAGCAGCCCGCAGACAGGGGCGGACCAGCCCCAGCATTTT.

This sequence joins TRBV5-1 and TRBJ2-3; possibly TRBD2 for D (5 bases). V was trimmed by 4 bases and J by 3 bases, leaving 15 bases between them. This CDR3 comprises 15 residues. The germline V gene encodes CDR1 SGHRS and CDR2 YFSETQ. CDR3 in amino acids: CASSVGARGTDTQYF. The CDR3 nucleotides read TGCGCCAGCAGCGTGGGCGCAAGAGGGACAGATACGCAGTATTTT. Full variable domain (remainder filled in from reference TRBV5-1 and TRBJ2-3): KAGVTQTPRYLIKTRGQQVTLSCSPISGHRSVSWYQQTPGQGLQFLFEYFSETQRNKGNFPGRFSGRQFSNSRSEMNVSTLELGDSALYLCASSVGARGTDTQYFGPGTRLTVL.

The V and J genes are TRBV6-1 and TRBJ2-7, with 7 bases fitting TRBD1. V lost 5 bases, J lost 1 base, and 17 bases stayed unmatched. This CDR3 contains 18 residues. Germline V gene lookup returns CDR1 MNHNS and CDR2 SASEGT. The CDR3 loop is CASSSRTGAVLYSYEQYF. The CDR3 nucleotides are TGTGCCAGCAGTAGCCGGACAGGAGCAGTTCTATATTCCTACGAGCAGTACTTC.

The chain joins TRBV6-5 to TRBJ1-2, with 8 bases identical to TRBD1. Germline assignment: CDR1 MNHEY and CDR2 SVGAGI. The V and J ends lost 7 bases and 8 bases, in that order; junction bases with no gene match: 12. The CDR3 is made up of 14 amino acids. The CDR3 coding sequence is TGTGCCAGCACCTTTTCAGCAGGGGGCGACGGCTACACCTTC. The encoded protein is CASTFSAGGDGYTF.

The gene calls are TRBV11-1 and TRBJ1-1; the D is unclear. There are 14 residues in the CDR3. Germline V gives CDR1 SGHAT, CDR2 FQDESV (reference sequence). V was pared by 2 bases and J by 4 bases, with 11 bases between. The CDR3, as DNA: TGTGCCAGCAGCTTAAACGACGACGGCACTGAAGCTTTCTTT. This encodes CASSLNDDGTEAFF.

This clonotype showed up just a few times. V is TRBV29-1 and J is TRBJ2-5, with no clear D. The CDR3 contains 13 residues. V was shortened by 4 bases and J by 2 bases, with 11 bases between the two germline ends. Germline V lookup: CDR1 SQVTM, CDR2 ANQGSEA. CDR3 nucleotides: TGCAGCGTTGGGGATGGGGATCAAGAGACCCAGTACTTC. Translating it yields CSVGDGDQETQYF.

The chain is built from TRBV7-8 and TRBJ1-5; 9 bases are shared with TRBD1. Looked up from germline, CDR1 is SGHVS and CDR2 is FQNEAQ. Germline trimming cut 4 bases from V and 3 bases from J; bases unmatched to any gene: 4. The CDR3 runs 15 residues. The CDR3, as DNA: TGTGCCAGCAGCTCCGGGACAGGGAACAATCAGCCCCAGCATTTT. Its protein is CASSSGTGNNQPQHF.

The CDR3 DNA follows: TGTGCCAGTAGCGCGCACGGCAGCACAGATACGCAGTATTTT. It yields the protein CASSAHGSTDTQYF. V usage is TRBV7-2 and J usage is TRBJ2-3; TRBD2 is a possible D gene (5 bases). V was cut by 9 bases and J by 0 bases, with 13 bases left in between. Looked up from germline, CDR1 is SGHTA and CDR2 is FQGNSA. CDR3 length: 14 amino acids.

The CDR3 DNA reads as TGTGCCAGCAGCTACGAAGGGGGCAGAGATGGCTACACCTTC. This codes for CASSYEGGRDGYTF. The V call is TRBV6-6, the J call TRBJ1-2, with TRBD1 identical over 7 bases. Looked up from germline, CDR1 is MNHNY and CDR2 is SVGAGI (reference sequence). The CDR3 contains 14 residues. J lost 6 bases, V lost 6 bases, and 10 bases had no gene match.

This rearrangement joins TRBV5-4 to TRBJ2-5; D is tentatively TRBD1 or TRBD2 (5 bases each). V was cut by 5 bases and J by 0 bases, with 20 bases left in between. The CDR3 contains 17 residues. From germline, CDR1 is SGHNT and CDR2 YYREEE (reference sequence). CDR3 sequence: CASSHPGRLSNQETQYF. CDR3 coding DNA: TGTGCCAGCAGTCACCCGGGACGACTGTCTAACCAAGAGACCCAGTACTTC.

This clonotype was seen a handful of times. The J gene is TRBJ1-3, the V gene TRBV7-2, with 7 positions matching TRBD1. Unmatched junction bases numbered 6, after V lost 1 base and J lost 6 bases. Per the germline V gene, CDR1 is SGHTA and CDR2 is FQGNSA. The CDR3 consists of 15 residues. The CDR3: CASSLGAGGENTIYF. Here the CDR3 DNA reads TGTGCCAGCAGCTTAGGGGCAGGGGGTGAAAACACCATATATTTT.

This sequence joins TRBV29-1 and TRBJ2-1; perhaps TRBD1 as D (6 bases). In germline, CDR1 is SQVTM, CDR2 ANQGSEA. CDR3 length: 11 amino acids. Trimming removed 7 bases at V and 8 bases at J, with 12 bases between. CDR3 bases: TGCAGCGGTACAGGGTTCGATGAGCAGTTCTTC. The encoded protein is CSGTGFDEQFF.

This clonotype was recorded many times. The genes are TRBV7-9 and TRBJ1-4, with TRBD1 matching over 7 bases. The CDR3 contains 13 residues. The V and J ends lost 10 bases and 0 bases, in that order; junction bases with no gene match: 2. Looked up from germline, CDR1 is SEHNR and CDR2 is FQNEAQ (reference sequence). CDR3 nucleotide sequence: TGTGCCACCCAGGGGGCAACTAATGAAAAACTGTTTTTT. Translated, it gives CATQGATNEKLFF.

The gene calls are TRBV4-2 and TRBJ1-1, with a weak D call TRBD1 (5 bases). CDR3 size: 15 residues. Trimming stripped 2 bases from V and 6 bases from J, with 16 bases between. Germline V CDR1 and CDR2: LGHNA, YNFKEQ. CDR3 region: CASSQKGPRDPEAFF. CDR3 coding DNA: TGTGCCAGCAGCCAAAAAGGGCCGCGGGACCCTGAAGCTTTCTTT.

This clonotype was found a few times. The rearrangement joins TRBV11-2 to TRBJ2-5; D is tentatively TRBD1 or TRBD2 (7 bases each). CDR1 is SGHAT and CDR2 is FQNNGV in the germline V gene. Trimming took off 6 bases at V and 0 bases at J, with 20 bases between the two ends. The CDR3 has 17 amino acids. The CDR3 reads CASRSQGGVLYQETQYF. The CDR3 DNA follows: TGTGCCAGCAGGAGTCAGGGGGGGGTCCTTTACCAAGAGACCCAGTACTTC.

J is TRBJ2-5 and V is TRBV5-6; TRBD2 might be the D (5 bases). Trimming removed 3 bases at V and 5 bases at J, with 11 bases between. CDR3 length: 13 residues. CDR1 and CDR2 from the germline V gene are SGHDT and YYEEEE. The CDR3 nucleotides are TGTGCCAGCAGCTCCATCTCGGGGGAGACCCAGTACTTC. Translating it yields CASSSISGETQYF.

This chain links TRBV20-1 with TRBJ2-7; D is possibly TRBD2 (6 bases). CDR3 length: 16 residues. Trimming left V 2 bases short and J 0 bases short, with 17 bases between. The germline CDR1 and CDR2 sequences are DFQATT and SNEGSKA (reference sequence). The CDR3 spells CSARPSSGSSSYEQYF. CDR3 DNA sequence: TGCAGTGCTAGACCAAGTAGCGGTTCTTCCTCCTACGAGCAGTACTTC.

This clonotype has only a few counts. V gene TRBV7-3 combines with J gene TRBJ2-1, with 12 bases that match TRBD1. V shed 2 bases, J shed 7 bases, and the junction held 6 bases outside the gene matches. The CDR3 covers 16 residues. Germline V CDR1 and CDR2: SGHTA, FQGTGA. This chain's CDR3 is CASSLSGTGGLNEQFF. The CDR3 DNA follows: TGTGCCAGCAGCTTATCCGGGACAGGGGGCTTGAATGAGCAGTTCTTC.

The chain employs TRBV7-6 and TRBJ2-5; 11 bases match TRBD2. V lost 1 base, J lost 2 bases, and 6 bases stayed unmatched. The germline gives CDR1 SGHVS, CDR2 FNYEAQ. The CDR3 covers 17 residues. The CDR3: CASSLELAGASQETQYF. In DNA form, the CDR3 reads TGTGCCAGCAGCTTAGAACTAGCGGGGGCCTCACAAGAGACCCAGTACTTC.

This clonotype is a singleton in its sample. The chain has TRBV6-6 and TRBJ2-7; the D gene is possibly TRBD2 (6 bases). CDR3 size: 13 residues. The V end was cut by 1 base, the J end by 3 bases, with 7 bases between. Looked up from germline, CDR1 is MNHNY and CDR2 is SVGAGI (reference sequence). CDR3 nucleotide sequence: TGTGCCAGCAGTTACTTGGGACTCTACGAGCAGTACTTC. Its protein product is CASSYLGLYEQYF.